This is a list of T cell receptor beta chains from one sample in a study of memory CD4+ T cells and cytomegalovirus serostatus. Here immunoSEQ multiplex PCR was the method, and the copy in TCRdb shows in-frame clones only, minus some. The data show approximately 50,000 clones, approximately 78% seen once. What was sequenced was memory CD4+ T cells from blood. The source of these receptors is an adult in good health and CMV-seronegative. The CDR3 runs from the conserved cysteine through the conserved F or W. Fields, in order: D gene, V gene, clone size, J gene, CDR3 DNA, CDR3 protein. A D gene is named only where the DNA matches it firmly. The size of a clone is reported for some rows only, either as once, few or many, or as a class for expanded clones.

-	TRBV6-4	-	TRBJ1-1	TGTGCCAGCAGTCAAACCTGGAACACTGAAGCTTTCTTT	CASSQTWNTEAFF
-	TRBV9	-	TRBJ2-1	TGTGCCAGCAGCGTAGGGCTAGCGAAAGGGGGCTCCTACAATGAGCAGTTCTTC	CASSVGLAKGGSYNEQFF
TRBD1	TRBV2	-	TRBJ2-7	TGTGCCAGCAGGGGACAGGAGATCTACGAGCAGTACTTC	CASRGQEIYEQYF
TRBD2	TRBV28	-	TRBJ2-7	TGTGCCAGCACCACCCCCGGGACTAGCGTCTCCTACGAGCAGTACTTC	CASTTPGTSVSYEQYF
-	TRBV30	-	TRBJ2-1	TGTGCCTGGAGTGCAACAGGGTACTCCTACAATGAGCAGTTCTTC	CAWSATGYSYNEQFF
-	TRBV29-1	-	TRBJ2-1	TGCAGCGTTGGCAGGGATGGGTTCTTC	CSVGRDGFF
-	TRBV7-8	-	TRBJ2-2	TGTGCCAGCAGCCCCCCCCGCGGGGGCGCAAAGCTGTTTTTT	CASSPPRGGAKLFF
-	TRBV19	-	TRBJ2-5	TGTGCCAGTAGTACATACAGGGATTCGAGAGAGACCCAGTACTTC	CASSTYRDSRETQYF
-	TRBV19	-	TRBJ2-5	TGTGCCAGTAGCCTGGGAGGAGGGTACCAAGAGACCCAGTACTTC	CASSLGGGYQETQYF
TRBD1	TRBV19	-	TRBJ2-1	TGTGCCAGTAGTGCGACCTTGTGGGGACAGAGCTCCTACAATGAGCAGTTCTTC	CASSATLWGQSSYNEQFF
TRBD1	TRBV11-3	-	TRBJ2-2	TGTGCCAGCAGCCGGACAGGCGCGAACACCGGGGAGCTGTTTTTT	CASSRTGANTGELFF
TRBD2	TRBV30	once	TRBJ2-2	TGTGCCTGGAGAGGAACAGCGGGATCCACCGGGGAGCTGTTTTTT	CAWRGTAGSTGELFF
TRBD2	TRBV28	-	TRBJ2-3	TGTGCCAGCAGTCCCCTTGGACTAGCGGGCGAGGTGGATACGCAGTATTTT	CASSPLGLAGEVDTQYF
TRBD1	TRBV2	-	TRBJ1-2	TGTGCCAGCAGTCTCGACAGGGCCCGTCGCAATGGCTACACCTTC	CASSLDRARRNGYTF
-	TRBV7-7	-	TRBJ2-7	TGTGCTAGCAGCTCTACACCGGGACCCATGTACGAGCAGTACTTC	CASSSTPGPMYEQYF
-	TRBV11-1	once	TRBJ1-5	TGTGCCAGCAGCAGACAGGTCAATCAGCCCCAGCATTTT	CASSRQVNQPQHF
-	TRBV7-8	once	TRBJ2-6	TGTGCCAGCAGCTTAACACGGGACACTCGGGCCAACGTCCTGACTTTC	CASSLTRDTRANVLTF
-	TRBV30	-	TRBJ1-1	TGTGCCACAAGGGTGTTGAACACTGAAGCTTTCTTT	CATRVLNTEAFF
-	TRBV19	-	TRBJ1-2	TGTGCCAGTATTCCCCCTGGGACACGCTATGGCTACACCTTC	CASIPPGTRYGYTF
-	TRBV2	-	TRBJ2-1	TGTGCCAGCAGTACACAGGGTAGTGAGCAGTTCTTC	CASSTQGSEQFF
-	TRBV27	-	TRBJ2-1	TGTGCCAGCAGTTTGTATAGCTCCTACAATGAGCAGTTCTTC	CASSLYSSYNEQFF
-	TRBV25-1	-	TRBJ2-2	TGTGCCAGCAGGAGTTTCGGGGAGCTGTTTTTT	CASRSFGELFF
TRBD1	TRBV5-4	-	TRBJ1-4	TGTGCCAGCAGCTTGGTGGGGCCCGGGACAGGCCGAAAACTGTTTTTT	CASSLVGPGTGRKLFF
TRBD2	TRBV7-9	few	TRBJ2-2	TGTGCCAGCAGCGATGGTAGCGGGAGGCCCGGGGAGCTGTTTTTT	CASSDGSGRPGELFF
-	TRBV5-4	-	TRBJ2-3	TGTGCCAGCAGCTTGTGGCAGCTACGCACAGATACGCAGTATTTT	CASSLWQLRTDTQYF
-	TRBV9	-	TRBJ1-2	TGTGCCAGCAGCGTAGACGAAGGCAGAGCTAACTATGGCTACACCTTC	CASSVDEGRANYGYTF
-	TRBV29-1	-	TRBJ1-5	TGCAGCGTTGCCGACGGTAATCAGCCCCAGCATTTT	CSVADGNQPQHF
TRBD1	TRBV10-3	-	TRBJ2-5	TGTGCCATCAGAGCAACCGGGACAGGGAGAGAGACCCAGTACTTC	CAIRATGTGRETQYF
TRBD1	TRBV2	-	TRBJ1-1	TGTGCCAGCAACACAGGGGAGAACACTGAAGCTTTCTTT	CASNTGENTEAFF
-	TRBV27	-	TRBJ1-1	TGTGCCAGCAGGCATCGGGGGGTGAACACTGAAGCTTTCTTT	CASRHRGVNTEAFF
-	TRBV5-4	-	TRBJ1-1	TGTGCCAGCAGCTTGGCCGTGGGTTACACTGAAGCTTTCTTT	CASSLAVGYTEAFF
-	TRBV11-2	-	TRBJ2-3	TGTGCCAGCAGCTTGACAGGTACTGGGGCACAGGATACGCAGTATTTT	CASSLTGTGAQDTQYF
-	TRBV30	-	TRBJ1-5	TGTGCCTGGAGGGGGACCGTGATTTCCCAGCCCCAGCATTTT	CAWRGTVISQPQHF
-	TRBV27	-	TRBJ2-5	TGTGCCAGCAGTTCCCGGGACCGCCAAGAGACCCAGTACTTC	CASSSRDRQETQYF
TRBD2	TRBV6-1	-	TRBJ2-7	TGTGCCAGCGGAACTAGCGCGAAAATCCACGAGCAGTACTTC	CASGTSAKIHEQYF
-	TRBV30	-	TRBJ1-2	TGTGCCTGGGGAAGTTACTATGGCTACACCTTC	CAWGSYYGYTF
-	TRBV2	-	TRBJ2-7	TGTGCCAGCAGTGACGCCGTACCGTGGGGGTACTTC	CASSDAVPWGYF
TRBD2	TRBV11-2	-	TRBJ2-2	TGTGCCAGCAGCTTAGATCTAAGAGGCGAGACTAGCCTTCATACCGGGGAGCTGTTTTTT	CASSLDLRGETSLHTGELFF
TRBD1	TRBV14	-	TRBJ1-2	TGTGCCAGCAGCCAACAGGGGGTTTATGGCTACACCTTC	CASSQQGVYGYTF
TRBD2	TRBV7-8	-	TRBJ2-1	TGTGCCAGCAGCGGTCGACTAGCGATCTACAATGAGCAGTTCTTC	CASSGRLAIYNEQFF
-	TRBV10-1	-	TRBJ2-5	TGCGCCAGCAGTGAGGCGCCAGGGGCGAAGACCCAGTACTTC	CASSEAPGAKTQYF
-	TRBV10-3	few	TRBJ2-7	TGTGCCATCAGTGATGAAGGGTTCCGTCCCAGCTCCTACGAGCAGTACTTC	CAISDEGFRPSSYEQYF
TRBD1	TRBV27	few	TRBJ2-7	TGTGCCAGCAGTTTAAAAGGACAGGGGCGCCGGGAGCAGTACTTC	CASSLKGQGRREQYF
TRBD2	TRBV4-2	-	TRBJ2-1	TGTGCCAGCAGCCTACAACTAGCGGACAATGAGCAGTTCTTC	CASSLQLADNEQFF
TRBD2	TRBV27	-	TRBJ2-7	TGTGCCAGCAGTCCCGGGACTAGCGGGAGTCTGTACGAGCAGTACTTC	CASSPGTSGSLYEQYF
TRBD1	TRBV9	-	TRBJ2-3	TGTGCCAGCGGCCGGACAGGGTTTGTTCAAGATACGCAGTATTTT	CASGRTGFVQDTQYF
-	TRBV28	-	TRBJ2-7	TGTGCCAGCAGTTTAGGTGAGGGGTACTACGAGCAGTACTTC	CASSLGEGYYEQYF
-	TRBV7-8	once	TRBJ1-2	TGTGCCAGCAGCCCCTCCCCTCGGGGGGCCCTTAACTATGGCTACACCTTC	CASSPSPRGALNYGYTF
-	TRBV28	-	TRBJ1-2	TGTGCCAGCAGTTTAGGGAGATATGGCTACACCTTC	CASSLGRYGYTF
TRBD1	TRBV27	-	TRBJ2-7	TGTGCCAGCAGTTTATATCGGACAGGGGGCTACGAGCAGTACTTC	CASSLYRTGGYEQYF
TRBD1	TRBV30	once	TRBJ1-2	TGTGCCTGGAGCCGGGGGACAGGGTATGGCTACACCTTC	CAWSRGTGYGYTF
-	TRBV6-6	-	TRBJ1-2	TGTGCCAGCAGCCCCTCAGCAGGGGCTAACTATGGCTACACCTTC	CASSPSAGANYGYTF
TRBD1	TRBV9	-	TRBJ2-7	TGTGCCAGCAGCGTAGTGGTAGACAGGGGGCATCTCGAGCAGTACTTC	CASSVVVDRGHLEQYF
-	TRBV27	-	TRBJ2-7	TGTGCCAGCCGTCCTTGGGGAAGGGACGAGCAGTACTTC	CASRPWGRDEQYF